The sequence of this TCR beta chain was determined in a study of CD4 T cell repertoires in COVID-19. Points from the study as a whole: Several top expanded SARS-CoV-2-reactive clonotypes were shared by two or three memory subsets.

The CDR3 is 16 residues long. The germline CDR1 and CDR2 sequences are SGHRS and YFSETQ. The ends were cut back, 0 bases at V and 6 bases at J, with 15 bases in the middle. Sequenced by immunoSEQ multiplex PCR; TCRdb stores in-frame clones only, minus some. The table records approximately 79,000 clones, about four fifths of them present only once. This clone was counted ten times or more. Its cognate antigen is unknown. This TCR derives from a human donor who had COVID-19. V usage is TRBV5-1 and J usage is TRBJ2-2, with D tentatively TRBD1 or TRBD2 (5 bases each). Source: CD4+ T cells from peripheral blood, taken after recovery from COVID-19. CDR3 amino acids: CASSLAPPLGAGELFF. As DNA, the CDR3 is TGCGCCAGCAGCTTGGCCCCCCCTCTGGGGGCCGGGGAGCTGTTTTTT.